This is a list of T cell receptor beta chains from one sample in a study of shared clonotypes between healthy human individuals. Sequencing was performed with immunoSEQ multiplex PCR; in TCRdb, only in-frame clones are kept and a portion is missing. Among approximately 500,000 clones, almost 97% were seen once, and the ten largest hold approximately 0.062%. The specimen sequenced was naive CD4+ T cells sorted from blood. The receptors originated from a woman aged 25 to 45 in good health. The CDR3 runs from the conserved cysteine through the conserved F or W. The D gene is left open where the match is weak. Rows may omit the clone size; those that give it use once, few, many or a size class.

CDR3nt,CDR3aa,abundance,j_gene,v_gene,d_gene
TGTGCCAGCAGCCAAGGAATCCCCCAGGGCAGCTATGGCTACACCTTC,CASSQGIPQGSYGYTF,-,TRBJ1-2,TRBV11-2,-
TGTGCCAGCAGCGTAGATCAGAAGGGCTCATATGGCTACACCTTC,CASSVDQKGSYGYTF,once,TRBJ1-2,TRBV9,-
TGCGCCAGCAGCCAGCCAATCGGGGAGCTGTTTTTT,CASSQPIGELFF,-,TRBJ2-2,TRBV4-1,-
TGTGCCAGCAGTTTAATCACCGATTCACCCCTCCACTTT,CASSLITDSPLHF,-,TRBJ1-6,TRBV28,-
TGTGCCAGCAGCCAAGACACCTCTAACTATGGCTACACCTTC,CASSQDTSNYGYTF,-,TRBJ1-2,TRBV5-4,-
TGTGCCAGCAGTTACTCGCGGAGAACCAACACTGAAGCTTTCTTT,CASSYSRRTNTEAFF,-,TRBJ1-1,TRBV6-5,-
TGTGCCAGCTCACCGGAATTATCTCAAGGGTCAGCTTTCTTT,CASSPELSQGSAFF,-,TRBJ1-1,TRBV18,-
TGTGCCAGCAGCGCCGGGCCACAGGGGATGTATGAGCAGTTCTTC,CASSAGPQGMYEQFF,-,TRBJ2-1,TRBV11-2,TRBD1
TGTGCCAGCTCACCAACGCACTCTAGCACTGAAGCTTTCTTT,CASSPTHSSTEAFF,-,TRBJ1-1,TRBV18,-
TGTGCCAGCAGCACAAACCACAGGGGGGCCTACTCTGGAAACACCATATATTTT,CASSTNHRGAYSGNTIYF,-,TRBJ1-3,TRBV5-6,TRBD1
TGTGCCAGCACCACCAACCCGGGAAACACCATATATTTT,CASTTNPGNTIYF,once,TRBJ1-3,TRBV28,-
TGTGCCAGCAGTGAAGCGCGGGGCACTCGAGTTGCAACTAATGAAAAACTGTTTTTT,CASSEARGTRVATNEKLFF,-,TRBJ1-4,TRBV2,-
TGTGCCAGCAGTAGACGGACAGGGTCTACAGATACGCAGTATTTT,CASSRRTGSTDTQYF,-,TRBJ2-3,TRBV28,TRBD1
TGCGCCAGCAGCTTCGCCAGGGGCATTTTTGGGGAGACCCAGTACTTC,CASSFARGIFGETQYF,-,TRBJ2-5,TRBV5-1,-
TGTGCCATCAGTGAACGCGGAACTCCTTACGAGCAGTACTTC,CAISERGTPYEQYF,-,TRBJ2-7,TRBV10-3,-
TGTGCCTGGAGTGAGGAACTAGCGGGAGTTGGTGAGCAGTTCTTC,CAWSEELAGVGEQFF,-,TRBJ2-1,TRBV30,TRBD2